What follows are 6 T cell receptor beta chains derived from one specimen sequenced in a study of metastatic and nonmetastatic thyroid tumors. Through MiXCR, TCRdb re-clonotyped the PCR reads. This table holds over 65,000 clones, roughly an eighth found once. Before thyroid surgery, none of the patients had received any treatment. The sample comprised tumor tissue. The receptors were gathered from a female donor with papillary thyroid cancer or a benign thyroid nodule (not recorded which). Some clones in this sample may be carry-over from other donors' samples.

Worth noting for this clone: Without the conserved terminal phenylalanine or tryptophan, this CDR3 likely stems from a read error. CDR3 sequence reads: CASSFWGSQNEQFL. In DNA form, the CDR3 reads TGCGCCAGCAGCTTTTGGGGGAGTCAAAATGAGCAGTTCCTC. This chain links TRBV5-1 with TRBJ2-1; tentatively, D is TRBD1 or TRBD2 (5 bases each). The CDR3 runs 14 residues. Germline loops: CDR1 SGHRS, CDR2 YFSETQ. The V end lost 2 bases, the J end lost 7 bases, and 13 bases lay between the germline ends.

On this clone: This may stem from a read error, because a much larger clone lies one nucleotide away. The chain joins TRBV30 to TRBJ2-2, with D unresolved. The CDR3 extends over 15 amino acids. Between the trimmed V and J ends, which lost 0 bases and 4 bases, there was a span of 12 bases. Germline V gene lookup returns CDR1 GTSNPN and CDR2 SVGIG (reference sequence). CDR3 coding DNA: TGTGCCTGGAGTGTGGGCTCATCCCTCACCGGGGAGCTGTTTTTT. It codes for CAWSVGSSLTGELFF.

This clone was detected a few times. A much bigger clone sits one base away, suggesting this may be a read error. The identical CDR3 is also encoded by other nucleotide sequences in the sample. This chain connects TRBV7-6 to TRBJ2-1; TRBD2 matches at 8 bases. The CDR3 runs 15 residues. Germline V CDR1 and CDR2: SGHVS, FNYEAQ. CDR3 sequence reads: CASSFASGRYNEQFF. The CDR3 bases are TGTGCCAGCAGCTTTGCTAGCGGGCGTTACAACGAGCAGTTCTTC.

This chain connects TRBV5-1 to TRBJ2-7; no firm D call. The CDR3 length is 14 residues. Germline loops: CDR1 SGHRS, CDR2 YFSETQ. Trimming took 0 bases from V and 0 from J, leaving 7 bases between them. The CDR3: CASSLAGNSYEQYF. The CDR3 DNA is TGCGCCAGCAGCTTGGCAGGCAACTCCTACGAGCAGTACTTC. Complete variable domain (other parts from reference TRBV5-1 and TRBJ2-7): KAGVTQTPRYLIKTRGQQVTLSCSPISGHRSVSWYQQTPGQGLQFLFEYFSETQRNKGNFPGRFSGRQFSNSRSEMNVSTLELGDSALYLCASSLAGNSYEQYFGPGTRLTVT.

This clone was found once. This clone may be a read error of a much larger clone one base away. The sample contains more than one DNA sequence encoding this CDR3. This chain joins TRBV5-6 and TRBJ2-1; D call uncertain. CDR3 length: 12 residues. The germline CDR1 and CDR2 sequences are SGHDT and YYEEEE. V was clipped by 2 bases and J by 6 bases, with 6 bases between them. The CDR3 protein is CASSLLINEQFF. The CDR3 nucleotides read TGTGCCAGCAGCTTACTTATCAATGAGCAGTTCTTC.

This clone was picked up many times. This chain links TRBV5-1 with TRBJ2-7, with 7 bases lining up with TRBD2. The J segment lost 2 bases and the V segment lost 3 bases, leaving 8 bases of the junction unmatched. The CDR3 extends over 15 amino acids. CDR1 is SGHRS and CDR2 is YFSETQ in the germline V gene. In DNA form, the CDR3 reads TGCGCCAGCAGCTCACTGCCACGGGAGGCCTACGAGCAGTACTTC. Translated, it gives CASSSLPREAYEQYF.